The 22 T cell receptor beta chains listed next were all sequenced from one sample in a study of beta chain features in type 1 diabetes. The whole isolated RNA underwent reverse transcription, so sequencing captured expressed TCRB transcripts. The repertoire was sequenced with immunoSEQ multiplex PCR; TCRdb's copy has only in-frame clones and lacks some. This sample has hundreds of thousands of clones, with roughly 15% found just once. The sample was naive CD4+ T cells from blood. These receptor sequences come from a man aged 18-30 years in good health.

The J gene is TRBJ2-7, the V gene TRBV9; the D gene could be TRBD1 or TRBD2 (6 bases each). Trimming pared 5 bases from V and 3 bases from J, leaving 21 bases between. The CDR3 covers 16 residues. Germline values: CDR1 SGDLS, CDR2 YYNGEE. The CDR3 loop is CASSPGVEQGIYEQYF. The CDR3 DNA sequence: TGTGCCAGCAGTCCGGGGGTCGAACAGGGAATCTACGAGCAGTACTTC.

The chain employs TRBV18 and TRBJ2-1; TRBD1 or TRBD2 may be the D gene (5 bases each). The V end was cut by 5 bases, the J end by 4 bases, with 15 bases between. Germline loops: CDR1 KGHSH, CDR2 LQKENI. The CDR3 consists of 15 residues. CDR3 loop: CASSTGAGIYNEQFF. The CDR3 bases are TGTGCCAGCTCAACCGGGGCTGGGATTTACAATGAGCAGTTCTTC.

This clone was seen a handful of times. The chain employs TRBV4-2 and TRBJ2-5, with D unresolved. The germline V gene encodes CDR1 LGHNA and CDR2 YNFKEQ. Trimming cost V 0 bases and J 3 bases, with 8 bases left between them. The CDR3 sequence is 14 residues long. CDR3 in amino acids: CASSQDGYKETQYF. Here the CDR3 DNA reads TGTGCCAGCAGCCAAGATGGCTACAAAGAGACCCAGTACTTC.

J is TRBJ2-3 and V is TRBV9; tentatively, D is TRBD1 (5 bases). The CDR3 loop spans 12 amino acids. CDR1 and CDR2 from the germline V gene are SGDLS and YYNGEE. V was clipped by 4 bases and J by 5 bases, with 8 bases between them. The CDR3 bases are TGTGCCAGCAGCCAAGGACAAGATACGCAGTATTTT. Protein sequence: CASSQGQDTQYF. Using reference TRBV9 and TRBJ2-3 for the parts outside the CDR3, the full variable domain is DSGVTQTPKHLITATGQRVTLRCSPRSGDLSVYWYQQSLDQGLQFLIQYYNGEERAKGNILERFSAQQFPDLHSELNLSSLELGDSALYFCASSQGQDTQYFGPGTRLTVL.

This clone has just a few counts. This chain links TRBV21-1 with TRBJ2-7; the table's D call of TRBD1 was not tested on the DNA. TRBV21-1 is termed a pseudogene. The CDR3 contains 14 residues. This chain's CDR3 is CASSSGTGAYEQYF. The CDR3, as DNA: TGTGCCAGCAGTTCCGGGACAGGGGCCTACGAGCAGTACTTC.

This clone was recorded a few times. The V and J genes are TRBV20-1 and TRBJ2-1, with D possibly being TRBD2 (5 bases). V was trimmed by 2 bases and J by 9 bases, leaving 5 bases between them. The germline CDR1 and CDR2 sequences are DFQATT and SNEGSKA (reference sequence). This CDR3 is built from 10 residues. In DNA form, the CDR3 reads TGCAGTGCTAGACGGGGTGAGCAGTTCTTC. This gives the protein CSARRGEQFF.

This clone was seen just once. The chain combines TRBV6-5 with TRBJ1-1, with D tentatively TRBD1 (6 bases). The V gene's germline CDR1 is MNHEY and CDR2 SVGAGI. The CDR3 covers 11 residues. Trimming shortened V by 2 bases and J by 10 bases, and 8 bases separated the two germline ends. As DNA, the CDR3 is TGTGCCAGCAGTTACGAGGGGGGAGCTTTCTTT. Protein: CASSYEGGAFF.

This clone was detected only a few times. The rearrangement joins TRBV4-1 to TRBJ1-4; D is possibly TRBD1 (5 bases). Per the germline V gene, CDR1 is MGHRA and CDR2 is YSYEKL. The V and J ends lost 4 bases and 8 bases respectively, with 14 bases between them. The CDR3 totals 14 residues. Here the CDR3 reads CASSLGRPPEKLFF. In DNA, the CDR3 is TGCGCCAGCAGCCTGGGACGCCCTCCAGAAAAACTGTTTTTT.

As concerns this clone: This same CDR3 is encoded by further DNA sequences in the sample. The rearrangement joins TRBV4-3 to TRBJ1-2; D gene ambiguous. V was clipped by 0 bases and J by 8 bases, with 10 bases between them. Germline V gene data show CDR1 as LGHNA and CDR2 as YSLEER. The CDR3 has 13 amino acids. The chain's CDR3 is CASSQEEGRGYTF. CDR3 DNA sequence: TGCGCCAGCAGCCAAGAGGAGGGTCGCGGCTACACCTTC.

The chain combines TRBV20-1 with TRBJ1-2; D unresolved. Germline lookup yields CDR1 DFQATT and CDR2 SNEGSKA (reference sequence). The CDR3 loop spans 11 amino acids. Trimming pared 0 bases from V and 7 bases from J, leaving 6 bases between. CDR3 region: CSAREEGGYTF. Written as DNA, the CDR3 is TGCAGTGCTAGAGAGGAGGGTGGCTACACCTTC.

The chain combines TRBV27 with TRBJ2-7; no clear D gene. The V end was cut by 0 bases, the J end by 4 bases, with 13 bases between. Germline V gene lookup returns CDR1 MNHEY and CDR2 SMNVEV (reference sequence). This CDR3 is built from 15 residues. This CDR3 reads CASSLSPRVLYEQYF. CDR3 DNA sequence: TGTGCCAGCAGTTTATCCCCCCGGGTTCTGTACGAGCAGTACTTC.

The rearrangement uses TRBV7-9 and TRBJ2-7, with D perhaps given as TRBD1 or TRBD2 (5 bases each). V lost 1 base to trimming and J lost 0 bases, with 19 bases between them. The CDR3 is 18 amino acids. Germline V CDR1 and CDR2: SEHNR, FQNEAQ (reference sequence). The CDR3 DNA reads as TGTGCCAGCAGCTTAGACCCCCCCGGGACGTACCTCTCCTACGAGCAGTACTTC. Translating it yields CASSLDPPGTYLSYEQYF.

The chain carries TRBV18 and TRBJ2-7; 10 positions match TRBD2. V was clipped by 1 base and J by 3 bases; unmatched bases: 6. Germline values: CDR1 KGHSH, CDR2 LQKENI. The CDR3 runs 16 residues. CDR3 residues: CASSPRTSGTFYEQYF. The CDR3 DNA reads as TGTGCCAGCTCACCACGAACTAGCGGGACGTTCTACGAGCAGTACTTC.

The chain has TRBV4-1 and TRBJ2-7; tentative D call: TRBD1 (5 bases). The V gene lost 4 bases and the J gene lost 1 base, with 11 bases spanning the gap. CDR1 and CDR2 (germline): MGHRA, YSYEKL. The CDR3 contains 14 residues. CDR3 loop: CASSLDRPSYEQYF. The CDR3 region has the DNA TGCGCCAGCAGCCTCGACAGACCGTCCTACGAGCAGTACTTC.

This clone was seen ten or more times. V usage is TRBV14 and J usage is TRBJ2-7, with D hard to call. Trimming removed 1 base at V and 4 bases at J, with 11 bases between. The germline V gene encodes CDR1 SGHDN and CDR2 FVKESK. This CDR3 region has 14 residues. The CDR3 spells CASSQARPPYEQYF. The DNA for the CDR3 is TGTGCCAGCAGCCAAGCTAGACCTCCGTACGAGCAGTACTTC.

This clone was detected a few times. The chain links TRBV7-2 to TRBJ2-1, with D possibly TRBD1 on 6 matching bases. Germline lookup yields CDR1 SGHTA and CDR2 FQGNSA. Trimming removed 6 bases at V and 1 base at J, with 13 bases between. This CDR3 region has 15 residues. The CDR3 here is CASSWGRGSYNEQFF. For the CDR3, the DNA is TGTGCCAGCAGTTGGGGCAGGGGTTCCTACAATGAGCAGTTCTTC. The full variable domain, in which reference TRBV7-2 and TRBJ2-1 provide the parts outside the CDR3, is GAGVSQSPSNKVTEKGKDVELRCDPISGHTALYWYRQSLGQGLEFLIYFQGNSAPDKSGLPSDRFSAERTGGSVSTLTIQRTQQEDSAVYLCASSWGRGSYNEQFFGPGTRLTVL.

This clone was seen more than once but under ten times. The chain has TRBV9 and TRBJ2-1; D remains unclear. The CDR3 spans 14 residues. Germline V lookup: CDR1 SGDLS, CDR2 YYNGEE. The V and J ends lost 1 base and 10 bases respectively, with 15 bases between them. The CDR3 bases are TGTGCCAGCAGCGTAACTGGGATTCGGCCCGAGCAGTTCTTC. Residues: CASSVTGIRPEQFF.

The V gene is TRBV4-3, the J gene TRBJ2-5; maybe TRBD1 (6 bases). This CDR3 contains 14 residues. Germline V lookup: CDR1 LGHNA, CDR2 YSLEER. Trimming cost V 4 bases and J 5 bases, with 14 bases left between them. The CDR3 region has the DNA TGCGCCAGCAGCCGGAGTGGGGGCCAGGAGACCCAGTACTTC. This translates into CASSRSGGQETQYF.

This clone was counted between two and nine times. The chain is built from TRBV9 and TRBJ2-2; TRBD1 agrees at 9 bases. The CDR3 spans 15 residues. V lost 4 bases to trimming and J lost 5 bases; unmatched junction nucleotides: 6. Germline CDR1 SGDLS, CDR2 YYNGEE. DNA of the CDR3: TGTGCCAGCAGCCCGGGACAGGGTGGGACCGGGGAGCTGTTTTTT. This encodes CASSPGQGGTGELFF.

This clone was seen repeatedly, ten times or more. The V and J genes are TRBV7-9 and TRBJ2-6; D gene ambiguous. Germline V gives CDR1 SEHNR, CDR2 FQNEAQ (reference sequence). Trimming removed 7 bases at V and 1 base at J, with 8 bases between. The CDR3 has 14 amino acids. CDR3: CASIPWSGANVLTF. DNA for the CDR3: TGTGCCAGCATTCCCTGGTCTGGGGCCAACGTCCTGACTTTC.

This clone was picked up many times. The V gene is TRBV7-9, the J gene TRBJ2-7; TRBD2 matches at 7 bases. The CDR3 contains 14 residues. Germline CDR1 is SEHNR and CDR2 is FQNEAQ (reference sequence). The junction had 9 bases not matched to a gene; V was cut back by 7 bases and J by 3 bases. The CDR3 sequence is CASTWGRENYEQYF. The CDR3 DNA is TGTGCCAGCACCTGGGGGAGGGAAAACTACGAGCAGTACTTC.

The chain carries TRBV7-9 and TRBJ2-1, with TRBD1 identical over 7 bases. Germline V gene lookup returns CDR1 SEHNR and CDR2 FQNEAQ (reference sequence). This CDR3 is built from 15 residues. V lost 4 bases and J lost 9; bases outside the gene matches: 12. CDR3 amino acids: CASSSRTGVGSEQFF. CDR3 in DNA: TGTGCCAGCAGCTCAAGAACAGGGGTTGGAAGTGAGCAGTTCTTC.